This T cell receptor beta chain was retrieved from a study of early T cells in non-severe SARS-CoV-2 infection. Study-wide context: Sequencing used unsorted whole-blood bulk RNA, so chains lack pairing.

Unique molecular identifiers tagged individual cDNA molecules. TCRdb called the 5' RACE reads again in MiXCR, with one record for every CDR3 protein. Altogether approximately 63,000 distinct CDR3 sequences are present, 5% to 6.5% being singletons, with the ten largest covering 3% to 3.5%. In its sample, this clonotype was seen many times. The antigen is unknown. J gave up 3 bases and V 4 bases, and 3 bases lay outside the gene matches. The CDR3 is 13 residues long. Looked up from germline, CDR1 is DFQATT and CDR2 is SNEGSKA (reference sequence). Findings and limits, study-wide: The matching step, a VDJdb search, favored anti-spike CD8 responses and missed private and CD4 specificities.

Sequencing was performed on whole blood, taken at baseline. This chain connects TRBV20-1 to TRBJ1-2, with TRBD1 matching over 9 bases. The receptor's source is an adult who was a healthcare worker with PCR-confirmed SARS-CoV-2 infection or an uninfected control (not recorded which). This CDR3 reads CSANGQGYYGYTF. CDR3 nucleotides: TGCAGTGCTAACGGACAGGGGTACTATGGCTACACCTTC.